The clone carrying this TCR beta chain has at least ten counts. The antigen remains unidentified. TCRdb re-processed the PCR reads through MiXCR. Of 50,000 to 60,000 clones in the sample, about 15% are singletons; the top ten hold 2.5% to 3%. Among the patients, none had received any treatment before thyroid surgery. The CDR3 length is 13 residues. Per the germline V gene, CDR1 is KGHSH and CDR2 is LQKENI. The V end lost 4 bases, the J end lost 0 bases, and 7 bases lay between the germline ends. This entry is derived from a study of metastatic and nonmetastatic thyroid tumors. Regarding the study as a whole: A significant increase in TCR beta diversity was reportedly seen in malignant thyroid tumors relative to benign nodules, in blood and tumor.

The TCR was taken from a female donor with papillary thyroid cancer or a benign thyroid nodule (not recorded which). Some clones in this sample may be carry-over from other donors' samples. The specimen was blood. The chain employs TRBV18 and TRBJ2-7; D is unresolved. This CDR3 reads CASSQAPSYEQYF. The CDR3, as DNA: TGTGCCAGCTCACAAGCACCCTCCTACGAGCAGTACTTC.